This T cell receptor (beta chain) was profiled in a study of T cell responses to AZD1222 COVID-19 vaccine. Study-wide findings and caveats: Spike-specific TCR breadth rose after two AZD1222 doses, and depth rose as well. There were mostly white British donors and more females than males, and clonal diversity was possibly underestimated. With dominance at 160-218 and 743-854, vaccine-associated CD4 TCRs spanned spike.

Germline CDR1 reads MNHEY; CDR2 reads SMNVEV (reference sequence). V lost 1 base, J lost 7 bases, and 11 bases lay in between. The length of the CDR3 is 15 residues. Pooled samples include second doses given at about 4 or 12 weeks. Here immunoSEQ multiplex PCR was the method, and the copy in TCRdb shows in-frame clones only, minus some. Of about 150,000 clones in the sample, about nine tenths are singletons; the top ten hold approximately 1.2%. With regard to this clone: Its antigen is not known.

The clonotype comes from an adult who received the AZD1222 COVID-19 vaccine. Material: peripheral blood, obtained 28 days after the second AZD1222 dose. The chain carries TRBV27 and TRBJ1-6; tentatively, D is TRBD1 (5 bases). The CDR3 sequence is CASSLLAGNNSPLHF. The CDR3 coding sequence is TGTGCCAGCAGTTTATTGGCAGGGAACAATTCACCCCTCCACTTT.